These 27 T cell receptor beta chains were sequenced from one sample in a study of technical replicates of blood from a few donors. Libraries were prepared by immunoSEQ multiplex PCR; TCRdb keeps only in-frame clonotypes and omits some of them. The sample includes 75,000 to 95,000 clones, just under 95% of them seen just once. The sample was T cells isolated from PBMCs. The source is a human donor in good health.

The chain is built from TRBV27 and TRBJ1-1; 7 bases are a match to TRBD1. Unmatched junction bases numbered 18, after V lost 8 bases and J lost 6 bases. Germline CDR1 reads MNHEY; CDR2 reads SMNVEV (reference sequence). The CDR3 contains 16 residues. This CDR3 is CASRLDITGDPPEAFF. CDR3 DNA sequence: TGTGCCAGCCGGTTAGATATCACAGGGGATCCCCCTGAAGCTTTCTTT.

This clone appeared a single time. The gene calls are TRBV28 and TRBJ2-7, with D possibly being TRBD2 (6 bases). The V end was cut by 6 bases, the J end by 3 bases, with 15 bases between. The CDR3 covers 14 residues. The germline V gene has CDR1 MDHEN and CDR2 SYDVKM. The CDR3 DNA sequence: TGTGCCAGCAGAAACCGGGGGTCTAACTACGAGCAGTACTTC. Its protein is CASRNRGSNYEQYF.

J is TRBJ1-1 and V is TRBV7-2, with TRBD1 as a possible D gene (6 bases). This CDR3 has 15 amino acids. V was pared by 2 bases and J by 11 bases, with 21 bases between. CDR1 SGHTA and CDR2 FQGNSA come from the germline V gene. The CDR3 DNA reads TGTGCCAGCAGCTTAAGAACAGGGCAGGGCCAGGGGGCTTTCTTT. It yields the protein CASSLRTGQGQGAFF. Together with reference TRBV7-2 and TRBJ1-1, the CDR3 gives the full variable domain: GAGVSQSPSNKVTEKGKDVELRCDPISGHTALYWYRQSLGQGLEFLIYFQGNSAPDKSGLPSDRFSAERTGGSVSTLTIQRTQQEDSAVYLCASSLRTGQGQGAFFGQGTRLTVV.

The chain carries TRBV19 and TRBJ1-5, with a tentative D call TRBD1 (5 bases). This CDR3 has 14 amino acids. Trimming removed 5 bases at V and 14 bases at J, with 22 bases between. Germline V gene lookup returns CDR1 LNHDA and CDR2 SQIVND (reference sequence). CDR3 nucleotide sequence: TGTGCCAGTAGTGGGGTGGTGGGGCCCCTCCTTAAGCATTTT. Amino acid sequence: CASSGVVGPLLKHF.

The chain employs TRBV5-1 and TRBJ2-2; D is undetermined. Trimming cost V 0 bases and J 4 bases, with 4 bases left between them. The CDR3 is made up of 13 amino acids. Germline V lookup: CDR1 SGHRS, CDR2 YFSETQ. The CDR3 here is CASSLGPTGELFF. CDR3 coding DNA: TGCGCCAGCAGCTTGGGGCCCACCGGGGAGCTGTTTTTT.

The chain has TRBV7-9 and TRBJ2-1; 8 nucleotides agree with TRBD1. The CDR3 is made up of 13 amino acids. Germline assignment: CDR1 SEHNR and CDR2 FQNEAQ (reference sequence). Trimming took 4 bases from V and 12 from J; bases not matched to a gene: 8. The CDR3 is CASSSGQVRRQFF. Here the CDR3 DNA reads TGTGCCAGCAGCTCGGGACAGGTCCGTAGGCAGTTCTTC.

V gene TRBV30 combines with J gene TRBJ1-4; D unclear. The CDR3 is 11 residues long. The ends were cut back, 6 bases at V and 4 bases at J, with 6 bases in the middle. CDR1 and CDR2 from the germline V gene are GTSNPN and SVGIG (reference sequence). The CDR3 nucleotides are TGTGCCTGTAATTTTAATGAAAAACTGTTTTTT. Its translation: CACNFNEKLFF.

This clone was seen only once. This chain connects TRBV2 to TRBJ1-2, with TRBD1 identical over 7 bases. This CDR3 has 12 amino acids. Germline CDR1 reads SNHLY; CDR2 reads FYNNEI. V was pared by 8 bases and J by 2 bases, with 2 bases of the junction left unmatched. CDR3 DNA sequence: TGTGCCAGCGACAGGGACAACTATGGCTACACCTTC. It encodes CASDRDNYGYTF.

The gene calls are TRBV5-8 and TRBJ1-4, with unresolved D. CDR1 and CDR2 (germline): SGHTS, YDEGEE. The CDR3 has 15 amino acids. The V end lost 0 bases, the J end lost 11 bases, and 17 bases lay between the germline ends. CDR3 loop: CASSLGTSEREKLFF. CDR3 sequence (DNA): TGTGCCAGCAGCTTGGGTACCTCAGAAAGGGAGAAACTGTTTTTT.

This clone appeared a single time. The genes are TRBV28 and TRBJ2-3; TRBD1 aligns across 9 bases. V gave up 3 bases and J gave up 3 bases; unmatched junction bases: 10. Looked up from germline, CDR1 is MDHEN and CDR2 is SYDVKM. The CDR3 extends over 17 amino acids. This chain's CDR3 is CASSFSVTTGGTDTQYF. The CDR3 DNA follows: TGTGCCAGCAGTTTCTCCGTCACGACAGGGGGGACAGATACGCAGTATTTT.

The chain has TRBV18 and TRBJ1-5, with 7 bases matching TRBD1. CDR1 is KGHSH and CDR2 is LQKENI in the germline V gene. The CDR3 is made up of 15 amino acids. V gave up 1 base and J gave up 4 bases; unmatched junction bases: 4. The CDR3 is CASSPQGALNQPQHF. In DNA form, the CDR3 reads TGTGCCAGCTCACCACAGGGGGCGTTGAATCAGCCCCAGCATTTT.

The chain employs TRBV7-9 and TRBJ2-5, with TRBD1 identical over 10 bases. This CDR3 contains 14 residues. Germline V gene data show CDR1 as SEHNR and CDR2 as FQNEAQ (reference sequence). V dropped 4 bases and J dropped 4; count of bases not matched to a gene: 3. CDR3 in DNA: TGTGCCAGCAGCTCTAGGACAGGGGGAGAGACCCAGTACTTC. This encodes CASSSRTGGETQYF.

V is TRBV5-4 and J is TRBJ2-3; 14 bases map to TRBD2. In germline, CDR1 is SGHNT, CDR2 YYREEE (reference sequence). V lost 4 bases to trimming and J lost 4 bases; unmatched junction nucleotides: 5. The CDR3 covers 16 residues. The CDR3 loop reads CASSQGLAGGADTQYF. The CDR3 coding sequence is TGTGCCAGCAGCCAAGGACTAGCGGGAGGCGCAGATACGCAGTATTTT.

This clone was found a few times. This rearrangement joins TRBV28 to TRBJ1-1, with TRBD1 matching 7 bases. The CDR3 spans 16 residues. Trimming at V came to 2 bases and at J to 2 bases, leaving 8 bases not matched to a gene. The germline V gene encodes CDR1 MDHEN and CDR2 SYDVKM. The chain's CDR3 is CASSLIVGQVNTEAFF. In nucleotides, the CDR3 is TGTGCCAGCAGTTTAATCGTCGGACAGGTTAACACTGAAGCTTTCTTT.

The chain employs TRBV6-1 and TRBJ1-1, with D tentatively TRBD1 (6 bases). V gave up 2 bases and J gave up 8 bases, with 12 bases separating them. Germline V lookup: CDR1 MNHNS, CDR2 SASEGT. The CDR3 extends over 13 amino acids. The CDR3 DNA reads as TGTGCCAGCAGTGAATGGGGGGGGCAAGAAGCTTTCTTT. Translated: CASSEWGGQEAFF.

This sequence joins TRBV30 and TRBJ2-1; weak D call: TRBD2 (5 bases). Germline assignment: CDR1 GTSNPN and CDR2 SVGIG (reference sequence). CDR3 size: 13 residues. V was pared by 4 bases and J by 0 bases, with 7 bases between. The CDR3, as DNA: TGTGCCTGGAATGCGGGCTCCTACAATGAGCAGTTCTTC. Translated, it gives CAWNAGSYNEQFF.

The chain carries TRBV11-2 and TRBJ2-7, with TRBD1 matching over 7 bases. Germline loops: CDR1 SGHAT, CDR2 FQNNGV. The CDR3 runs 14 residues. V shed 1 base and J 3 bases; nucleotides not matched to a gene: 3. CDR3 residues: CASSLAWTGYEQYF. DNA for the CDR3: TGTGCCAGCAGCTTAGCGTGGACAGGCTACGAGCAGTACTTC. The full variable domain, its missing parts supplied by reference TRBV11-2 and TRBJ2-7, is EAGVAQSPRYKIIEKRQSVAFWCNPISGHATLYWYQQILGQGPKLLIQFQNNGVVDDSQLPKDRFSAERLKGVDSTLKIQPAKLEDSAVYLCASSLAWTGYEQYFGPGTRLTVT.

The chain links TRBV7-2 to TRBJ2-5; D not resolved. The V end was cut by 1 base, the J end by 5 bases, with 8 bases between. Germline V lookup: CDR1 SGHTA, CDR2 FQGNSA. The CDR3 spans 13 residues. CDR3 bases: TGTGCCAGCAGCTTAGGGTCCGGGGAGACCCAGTACTTC. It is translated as CASSLGSGETQYF.

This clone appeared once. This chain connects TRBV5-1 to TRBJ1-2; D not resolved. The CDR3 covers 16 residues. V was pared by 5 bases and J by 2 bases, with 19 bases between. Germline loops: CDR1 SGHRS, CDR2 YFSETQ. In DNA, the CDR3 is TGCGCCAGCAGACCTGGGTATGCGGGGAAGAACTATGGCTACACCTTC. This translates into CASRPGYAGKNYGYTF.

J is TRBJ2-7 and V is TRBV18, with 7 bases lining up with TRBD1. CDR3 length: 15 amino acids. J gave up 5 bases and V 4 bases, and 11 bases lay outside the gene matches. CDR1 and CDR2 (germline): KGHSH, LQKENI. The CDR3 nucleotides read TGTGCCAGCTCACGCACCGACAGGGAACTCCACGAGCAGTACTTC. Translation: CASSRTDRELHEQYF.

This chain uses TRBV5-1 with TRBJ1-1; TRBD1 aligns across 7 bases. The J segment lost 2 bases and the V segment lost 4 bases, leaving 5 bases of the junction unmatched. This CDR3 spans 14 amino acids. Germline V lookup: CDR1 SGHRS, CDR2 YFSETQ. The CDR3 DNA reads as TGCGCCAGCAGCGACCAGGGGGACAACACTGAAGCTTTCTTT. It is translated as CASSDQGDNTEAFF.

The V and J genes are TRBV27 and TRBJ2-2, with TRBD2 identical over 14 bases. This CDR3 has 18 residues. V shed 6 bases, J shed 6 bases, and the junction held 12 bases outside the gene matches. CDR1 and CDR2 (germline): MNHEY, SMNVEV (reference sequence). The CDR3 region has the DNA TGTGCCAGCAGACTTCCCCCGGGGACTAGCGGGAGACCCGGGGAGCTGTTTTTT. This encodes CASRLPPGTSGRPGELFF.

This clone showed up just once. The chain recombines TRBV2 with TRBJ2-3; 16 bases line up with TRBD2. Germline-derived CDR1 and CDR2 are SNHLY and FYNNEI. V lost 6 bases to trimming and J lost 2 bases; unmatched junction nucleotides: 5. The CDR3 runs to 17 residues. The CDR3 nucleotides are TGTGCCAGCAGGATGGGACTAGCGGGGGGGGTCACAGATACGCAGTATTTT. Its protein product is CASRMGLAGGVTDTQYF.

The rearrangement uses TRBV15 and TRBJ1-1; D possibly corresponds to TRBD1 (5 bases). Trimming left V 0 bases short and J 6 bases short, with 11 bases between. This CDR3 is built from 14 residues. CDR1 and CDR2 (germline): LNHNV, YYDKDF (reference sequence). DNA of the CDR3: TGTGCCACCAGCAGAGACAGGGTTTCGGCTGAAGCTTTCTTT. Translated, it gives CATSRDRVSAEAFF. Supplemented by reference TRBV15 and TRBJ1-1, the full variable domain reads DAMVIQNPRYQVTQFGKPVTLSCSQTLNHNVMYWYQQKSSQAPKLLFHYYDKDFNNEADTPDNFQSRRPNTSFCFLDIRSPGLGDTAMYLCATSRDRVSAEAFFGQGTRLTVV.

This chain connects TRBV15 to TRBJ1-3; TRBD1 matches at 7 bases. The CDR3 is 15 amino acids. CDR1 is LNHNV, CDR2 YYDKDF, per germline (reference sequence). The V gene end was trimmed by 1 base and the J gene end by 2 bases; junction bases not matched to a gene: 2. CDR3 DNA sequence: TGTGCCACCAGCAGAGGACAGGGCGCTGGAAACACCATATATTTT. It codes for CATSRGQGAGNTIYF.

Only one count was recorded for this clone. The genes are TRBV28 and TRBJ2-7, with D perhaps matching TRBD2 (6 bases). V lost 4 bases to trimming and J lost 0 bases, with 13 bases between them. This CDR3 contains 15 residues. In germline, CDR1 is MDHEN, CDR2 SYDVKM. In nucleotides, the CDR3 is TGTGCCAGCAGTTCCGTCGGGGGAAGCTCCTACGAGCAGTACTTC. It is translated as CASSSVGGSSYEQYF.

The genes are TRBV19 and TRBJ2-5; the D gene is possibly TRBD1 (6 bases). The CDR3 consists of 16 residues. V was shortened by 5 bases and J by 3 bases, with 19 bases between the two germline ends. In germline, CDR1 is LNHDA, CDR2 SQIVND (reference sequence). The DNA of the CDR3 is TGTGCCAGTAGTTTGGCCAGGGGTAAGGGTGAAGAGACCCAGTACTTC. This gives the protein CASSLARGKGEETQYF.